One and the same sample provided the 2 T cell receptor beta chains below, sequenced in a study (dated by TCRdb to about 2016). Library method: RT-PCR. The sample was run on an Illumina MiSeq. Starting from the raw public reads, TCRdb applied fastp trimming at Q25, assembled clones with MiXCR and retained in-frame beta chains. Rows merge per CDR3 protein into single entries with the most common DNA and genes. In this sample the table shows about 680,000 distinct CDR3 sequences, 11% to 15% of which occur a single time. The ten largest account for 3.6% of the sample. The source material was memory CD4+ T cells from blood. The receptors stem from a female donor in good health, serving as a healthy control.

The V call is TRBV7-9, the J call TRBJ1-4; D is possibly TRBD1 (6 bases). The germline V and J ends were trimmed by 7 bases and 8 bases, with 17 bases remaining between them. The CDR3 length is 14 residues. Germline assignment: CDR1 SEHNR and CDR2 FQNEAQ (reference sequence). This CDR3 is CASNSAGVGEKLFF. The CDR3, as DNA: TGTGCCAGCAACTCCGCAGGGGTTGGGGAAAAACTGTTTTTT.

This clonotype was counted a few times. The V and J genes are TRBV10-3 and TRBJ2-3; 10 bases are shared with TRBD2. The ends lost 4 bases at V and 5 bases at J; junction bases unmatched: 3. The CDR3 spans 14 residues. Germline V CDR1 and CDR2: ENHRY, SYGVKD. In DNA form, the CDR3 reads TGTGCCATCAGTGGGGCTAGCGGGGGAGATACGCAGTATTTT. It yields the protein CAISGASGGDTQYF.